Given below is one TCR beta chain in context. From germline, CDR1 is SQVTM and CDR2 ANQGSEA. V gave up 4 bases and J gave up 4 bases; unmatched junction bases: 6. The CDR3 length is 13 residues. Some clones are missing from TCRdb's copy, which holds only in-frame ones; the method was immunoSEQ multiplex PCR. The sample includes roughly 7,000 clones, roughly 84% of them seen just once. As to time point: week 3, after first cycle of checkpoint inhibitor. This record belongs to a study of blood T cell dynamics during melanoma immunotherapy. About the study: First-line therapy was either pembrolizumab or nivolumab with ipilimumab for metastatic melanoma.

The chain couples TRBV29-1 to TRBJ1-1; TRBD1 agrees at 7 bases. This TCR derives from a human donor with melanoma. Some clones in this sample may be carry-over from other donors' samples. Source: blood, taken from a patient treated with checkpoint blockade. The CDR3 bases are TGCAGCGTTGTACCAGGGGGGCCCACTGAAGCTTTCTTT. Its translation is CSVVPGGPTEAFF.